A selection of T cell receptor beta chains follows, all from one sample in a study of metastatic and nonmetastatic thyroid tumors. TCRdb reprocessed the PCR reads using MiXCR. The sample lists about 40,000 clones; approximately 15% were seen once. The sample consisted of blood. The receptors shown here come from a female donor with papillary thyroid cancer or a benign thyroid nodule (not recorded which). Some clones in this sample may be carry-over from other donors' samples. CDR3s include the opening cysteine and the closing phenylalanine or tryptophan. Fields, in order: J gene, V gene, CDR3 protein.

J: TRBJ2-7; V: TRBV20-1; CDR3: CSAREHRTGIIFTYEQYF
J: TRBJ2-7; V: TRBV6-1; CDR3: CASSPGLAVGYEQYF
J: TRBJ2-2; V: TRBV10-2; CDR3: CASTATGTGENTGELFF
J: TRBJ2-7; V: TRBV6-5; CDR3: CASSYSTVSGGNSYEQYF
J: TRBJ1-1; V: TRBV10-3; CDR3: CAIRGGGNTEAFF
J: TRBJ2-1; V: TRBV25-1; CDR3: CASSEAGTANEQFF
J: TRBJ2-3; V: TRBV20-1; CDR3: CSASLSGGAWDTQYF
J: TRBJ2-7; V: TRBV27; CDR3: CASSLSYRRHAYEQYF
J: TRBJ1-1; V: TRBV20-1; CDR3: CSAYRGAYTEAFF
J: TRBJ2-1; V: TRBV11-3; CDR3: CASSLRQGSYNEQFF
J: TRBJ2-1; V: TRBV7-3; CDR3: CASSTGAGQGEQFF
J: TRBJ2-3; V: TRBV6-2/TRBV6-3; CDR3: CASSSGTKTRTDTQYF
J: TRBJ2-1; V: TRBV20-1; CDR3: CSAKPSGSDEQFF
J: TRBJ1-6; V: TRBV19; CDR3: CASMGPSLHF
J: TRBJ2-5; V: TRBV9; CDR3: CASSPLMAFSGQETQYF